These 31 T cell receptor beta chains were all obtained from the same sample, sequenced in a study of early T cells in non-severe SARS-CoV-2 infection. TCRdb re-called the 5' RACE reads with MiXCR, one entry per CDR3 protein. Here the sample spans 70,000 to 85,000 distinct CDR3 sequences, about 5% being singletons. The sequenced sample was whole blood, obtained at baseline. These TCRs come from an adult who was a healthcare worker with PCR-confirmed SARS-CoV-2 infection or an uninfected control (not recorded which).

In its sample, this clonotype was seen many times. The rearrangement joins TRBV9 to TRBJ2-1; D is unresolved. Germline CDR1 reads SGDLS; CDR2 reads YYNGEE. This CDR3 region has 11 residues. V gave up 7 bases and J gave up 4 bases, with 6 bases separating them. The DNA for the CDR3 is TGTGCCAGCGGGATTTACAATGAGCAGTTCTTC. It encodes CASGIYNEQFF. Based on the CDR3 plus reference TRBV9 and TRBJ2-1, the full variable domain is DSGVTQTPKHLITATGQRVTLRCSPRSGDLSVYWYQQSLDQGLQFLIQYYNGEERAKGNILERFSAQQFPDLHSELNLSSLELGDSALYFCASGIYNEQFFGPGTRLTVL.

This clonotype was found many times. The rearrangement links TRBV7-2 to TRBJ1-4; 8 nucleotides agree with TRBD1. This CDR3 region has 15 residues. Trimming cost V 5 bases and J 4 bases; bases outside gene matches: 6. The germline V gene encodes CDR1 SGHTA and CDR2 FQGNSA. CDR3 residues: CASSDTGGYNEKLFF. In DNA, the CDR3 is TGTGCCAGCAGCGATACAGGGGGATATAATGAAAAACTGTTTTTT.

The chain combines TRBV6-5 with TRBJ1-2, with a possible D match to TRBD1 (6 bases). V lost 2 bases, J lost 2 bases, and 9 bases lay in between. This CDR3 comprises 14 residues. Per germline, CDR1 MNHEY and CDR2 SVGAGI. The DNA for the CDR3 is TGTGCCAGCAGTTACGGGGGCCTGAACTATGGCTACACCTTC. Translated: CASSYGGLNYGYTF.

Many counts were recorded for this clonotype. The DNA of the CDR3 is TGTGCCAGCAGTTTATTTGGTCAGCCCCAGCATTTT. Amino acids: CASSLFGQPQHF. The V and J genes are TRBV28 and TRBJ1-5, with no clear D. In germline, CDR1 is MDHEN, CDR2 SYDVKM. The CDR3 is 12 amino acids. Trimming took 1 base from V and 6 from J, leaving 4 bases between them.

This clonotype was seen ten or more times. The chain links TRBV27 to TRBJ1-6; D might be TRBD1 (6 bases). CDR1 is MNHEY, CDR2 SMNVEV, per germline (reference sequence). CDR3 length: 15 residues. Between the trimmed V and J ends, which lost 4 bases and 2 bases, there was a span of 9 bases. The DNA of the CDR3 is TGTGCCAGCAGTTCCGGACAGCCCTATAATTCACCCCTCCACTTT. Its protein product is CASSSGQPYNSPLHF.

The chain couples TRBV5-1 to TRBJ2-2; TRBD2 agrees at 10 bases. The CDR3 loop spans 15 amino acids. The J segment lost 7 bases and the V segment lost 4 bases, leaving 7 bases of the junction unmatched. CDR1 is SGHRS and CDR2 is YFSETQ in the germline V gene. CDR3 in amino acids: CASSPLAGEVGELFF. In nucleotides, the CDR3 is TGCGCCAGCAGCCCCCTAGCGGGAGAAGTCGGGGAGCTGTTTTTT.

The chain couples TRBV6-5 to TRBJ1-2, with D perhaps matching TRBD1 (5 bases). This CDR3 has 15 residues. The germline gives CDR1 MNHEY, CDR2 SVGAGI. V was clipped by 7 bases and J by 10 bases, with 25 bases between them. The CDR3 DNA reads as TGTGCCAGCACCCTAAGGGACGACGCTTCCTTTGACTACACCTTC. It encodes CASTLRDDASFDYTF.

This clonotype was detected ten times or more. The rearrangement joins TRBV6-5 to TRBJ1-3; unclear D gene. The ends were cut back, 4 bases at V and 8 bases at J, with 9 bases in the middle. This CDR3 spans 12 amino acids. Germline V gene lookup returns CDR1 MNHEY and CDR2 SVGAGI. DNA of the CDR3: TGTGCCAGCAGTTCCCCCGGGGACACCATATATTTT. Residues: CASSSPGDTIYF.

This clonotype was detected only a few times. The chain employs TRBV2 and TRBJ2-5, with 7 bases aligning to TRBD2. The V gene end was trimmed by 6 bases and the J gene end by 4 bases; junction bases not matched to a gene: 8. Germline lookup yields CDR1 SNHLY and CDR2 FYNNEI. The CDR3 spans 14 residues. The CDR3 is CASRGGRARETQYF. DNA of the CDR3: TGTGCCAGCAGGGGAGGGAGGGCGCGAGAGACCCAGTACTTC. Combining the CDR3 with reference TRBV2 and TRBJ2-5 gives the whole variable domain EPEVTQTPSHQVTQMGQEVILRCVPISNHLYFYWYRQILGQKVEFLVSFYNNEISEKSEIFDDQFSVERPDGSNFTLKIRSTKLEDSAMYFCASRGGRARETQYFGPGTRLLVL.

This clonotype came up many times. The chain has TRBV4-1 and TRBJ2-5, with 7 bases fitting TRBD1. The V gene end was trimmed by 4 bases and the J gene end by 5 bases; junction bases not matched to a gene: 16. The length of the CDR3 is 17 residues. Germline-derived CDR1 and CDR2 are MGHRA and YSYEKL. The CDR3 nucleotides read TGCGCCAGCAGCCCACTTTTCCCGGGCCCGACAGGGGAGACCCAGTACTTC. Translation gives CASSPLFPGPTGETQYF.

This clonotype was detected many times. V is TRBV5-1 and J is TRBJ2-1; D perhaps matches TRBD1 (5 bases). This CDR3 is 13 amino acids long. V gave up 1 base and J gave up 3 bases, with 5 bases separating them. CDR1 and CDR2 (germline): SGHRS, YFSETQ. Written as DNA, the CDR3 is TGCGCCAGCAGCTTGCAGGGCTACAATGAGCAGTTCTTC. As protein: CASSLQGYNEQFF.

This clonotype has a count of ten or more. The V and J genes are TRBV5-1 and TRBJ2-7; D ambiguous. The CDR3 is made up of 12 amino acids. Trimming took 4 bases from V and 4 from J, leaving 9 bases between them. Germline values: CDR1 SGHRS, CDR2 YFSETQ. The CDR3 protein is CASSLDQYEQYF. The CDR3 nucleotides read TGCGCCAGCAGCCTGGACCAGTACGAGCAGTACTTC.

This chain joins TRBV29-1 and TRBJ1-2; no clear D. Germline assignment: CDR1 SQVTM and CDR2 ANQGSEA. Trimming removed 5 bases at V and 5 bases at J, with 18 bases between. The CDR3 length is 14 residues. The CDR3 loop is CSVRRTASVYGYTF. CDR3 DNA: TGCAGCGTTCGCCGGACGGCGTCCGTTTATGGCTACACCTTC.

This clonotype was recorded many times. The chain has TRBV12-3 or TRBV12-4 and TRBJ1-3, with D unclear. This CDR3 contains 14 residues. V was shortened by 2 bases and J by 4 bases, with 9 bases between the two germline ends. CDR3 sequence reads: CASSLLTNGNTIYF. CDR3 coding DNA: TGTGCCAGCAGTTTACTAACGAACGGAAACACCATATATTTT.

The rearrangement uses TRBV4-1 and TRBJ2-1; tentatively, D is TRBD1 (6 bases). The CDR3 runs to 14 residues. Germline V gene data show CDR1 as MGHRA and CDR2 as YSYEKL. The germline V and J ends were trimmed by 4 bases and 7 bases, with 14 bases remaining between them. The CDR3 spells CASSLQTGKNEQFF. The DNA for the CDR3 is TGCGCCAGCAGCCTGCAGACAGGTAAAAATGAGCAGTTCTTC.

This clonotype was counted between two and nine times. The V gene is TRBV25-1, the J gene TRBJ2-1; D unclear. With 3 bases removed from V and 7 bases from J, the gap between germline ends came to 7 bases. Germline V CDR1 and CDR2: MGHDK, SYGVNS. CDR3 length equals 12 residues. Here the CDR3 DNA reads TGTGCCAGCAGTGACCTTCCGAATGAGCAGTTCTTC. Encoded protein: CASSDLPNEQFF.

As regards this clonotype: A much bigger clone sits one base away, suggesting this may be a read error. The chain has TRBV30 and TRBJ2-1, with D maybe TRBD2 (5 bases). Germline CDR1 is GTSNPN and CDR2 is SVGIG (reference sequence). This CDR3 has 13 amino acids. Here the CDR3 DNA reads TGTGCCTGGAGAGGGCTAGCCTACAATGAGCAGTCCTTC. Translation: CAWRGLAYNEQSF.

Note on this clonotype: This clone may be a read error of a much larger clone one base away. The chain employs TRBV9 and TRBJ2-2; D not resolved. The CDR3 loop spans 12 amino acids. Trimming cost V 4 bases and J 7 bases, with 8 bases left between them. CDR1 SGDLS and CDR2 YYNGEE come from the germline V gene. CDR3 in DNA: TGTGCCAGCAGCCCCCAGGACGGGGAGCTGTTTTTT. It encodes CASSPQDGELFF. The full variable domain, in which reference TRBV9 and TRBJ2-2 provide the parts outside the CDR3, is DSGVTQTPKHLITATGQRVTLRCSPRSGDLSVYWYQQSLDQGLQFLIQYYNGEERAKGNILERFSAQQFPDLHSELNLSSLELGDSALYFCASSPQDGELFFGEGSRLTVL.

This clonotype turned up a few times. The chain recombines TRBV6-1 with TRBJ1-1; a weak D match, TRBD1 (5 bases). V lost 10 bases, J lost 0 bases, and 15 bases lay in between. Germline V gives CDR1 MNHNS, CDR2 SASEGT. This CDR3 has 14 amino acids. CDR3 DNA sequence: TGTGCCATCCCGATGGGGGTTCTGAACACTGAAGCTTTCTTT. Protein sequence: CAIPMGVLNTEAFF.

V usage is TRBV25-1 and J usage is TRBJ1-2; D may be TRBD1 (5 bases). V was clipped by 1 base and J by 8 bases, with 17 bases between them. This CDR3 region has 15 residues. Germline assignment: CDR1 MGHDK and CDR2 SYGVNS. The CDR3 DNA sequence: TGTGCCAGCAGTGAATTCGGGCAGGGATCGAGAGGCTACACCTTC. It specifies CASSEFGQGSRGYTF.

At least ten counts were recorded for this clonotype. The rearrangement uses TRBV7-9 and TRBJ2-3, with no clear D. With 5 bases removed from V and 1 base from J, the gap between germline ends came to 22 bases. The CDR3 sequence is 18 residues long. From germline, CDR1 is SEHNR and CDR2 FQNEAQ (reference sequence). CDR3 in DNA: TGTGCCAGCAGCCCCAGCCAAGTTTATGATGGGGGCACAGATACGCAGTATTTT. Amino acid sequence: CASSPSQVYDGGTDTQYF. Complete variable domain (other parts from reference TRBV7-9 and TRBJ2-3): DTGVSQNPRHKITKRGQNVTFRCDPISEHNRLYWYRQTLGQGPEFLTYFQNEAQLEKSRLLSDRFSAERPKGSFSTLEIQRTEQGDSAMYLCASSPSQVYDGGTDTQYFGPGTRLTVL.

This chain connects TRBV6-6 to TRBJ2-2; TRBD1 matches at 9 bases. Trimming cost V 4 bases and J 5 bases; bases outside gene matches: 8. The germline V gene has CDR1 MNHNY and CDR2 SVGAGI (reference sequence). The CDR3 is made up of 16 amino acids. CDR3: CASSSEHRGRTGELFF. The CDR3, as DNA: TGTGCCAGCAGTTCCGAGCACAGGGGGCGGACCGGGGAGCTGTTTTTT.

This clonotype was seen more than once but under ten times. The CDR3 sequence is CAWSVYGPLRETQYF. In DNA form, the CDR3 reads TGTGCCTGGAGTGTATACGGACCATTAAGGGAGACCCAGTACTTC. V is TRBV30 and J is TRBJ2-5, with D unclear. The CDR3 loop spans 15 amino acids. Germline V gene sequence: CDR1 GTSNPN, CDR2 SVGIG (reference sequence). V was cut by 0 bases and J by 5 bases, with 16 bases left in between.

This clonotype was found a few times. V and J are TRBV29-1 and TRBJ1-1; D is possibly TRBD1 (5 bases). V lost 2 bases to trimming and J lost 6 bases, with 16 bases between them. Germline CDR1 and CDR2: SQVTM and ANQGSEA. The CDR3 totals 14 residues. The CDR3 protein is CSVEYVGRLAEAFF. The CDR3 DNA reads as TGCAGCGTTGAATATGTGGGGCGGCTGGCTGAAGCTTTCTTT.

This clonotype was observed many times. J is TRBJ2-1 and V is TRBV20-1; TRBD2 matches 8 bases. This CDR3 has 17 amino acids. The V gene's germline CDR1 is DFQATT and CDR2 SNEGSKA (reference sequence). J gave up 3 bases and V 0 bases, and 10 bases lay outside the gene matches. CDR3 DNA: TGCAGTGCTAGAGATGATGGCGGGAGGTTTGGCTACAATGAGCAGTTCTTC. This sequence encodes CSARDDGGRFGYNEQFF.

The chain employs TRBV4-2 and TRBJ2-1, with 12 bases identical to TRBD2. The germline V gene has CDR1 LGHNA and CDR2 YNFKEQ. The CDR3 length is 15 residues. V lost 4 bases to trimming and J lost 8 bases; unmatched junction nucleotides: 6. CDR3 coding DNA: TGTGCCAGCAGCCTACTAGCGGGAGGTGCGGATGAGCAGTTCTTC. This encodes CASSLLAGGADEQFF.

The chain employs TRBV19 and TRBJ1-5, with 7 bases matching TRBD1. The CDR3 runs 15 residues. The ends lost 0 bases at V and 3 bases at J; junction bases unmatched: 2. Germline V gene lookup returns CDR1 LNHDA and CDR2 SQIVND (reference sequence). Here the CDR3 DNA reads TGTGCCAGTAGTATAGAGGGACAGTACAATCAGCCCCAGCATTTT. It specifies CASSIEGQYNQPQHF.

This clonotype was picked up a small number of times. The chain combines TRBV21-1 with TRBJ1-5. TRBV21-1 is assigned pseudogene status. The CDR3 consists of 12 residues. CDR3 sequence reads: CASTLRGQPQHF. CDR3 bases: TGTGCCAGCACCCTACGGGGTCAGCCCCAGCATTTT.

This clonotype was recorded at least ten times. The chain carries TRBV7-8 and TRBJ2-7; 9 bases line up with TRBD1. J was trimmed by 4 bases and V by 5 bases; bases with no gene match: 12. Germline V gene data show CDR1 as SGHVS and CDR2 as FQNEAQ. The CDR3 has 16 residues. CDR3 sequence reads: CASSPSGQGFRYEQYF. CDR3 sequence (DNA): TGTGCCAGCAGCCCGTCCGGACAGGGGTTTCGATACGAGCAGTACTTC.

This sequence joins TRBV7-6 and TRBJ1-1; D unresolved. Germline-derived CDR1 and CDR2 are SGHVS and FNYEAQ. The length of the CDR3 is 14 residues. V lost 3 bases and J 0 bases, leaving 8 bases between the germline ends. CDR3 nucleotide sequence: TGTGCCAGCAGCTTTTCCCCCCTGAACACTGAAGCTTTCTTT. This encodes CASSFSPLNTEAFF.

This clonotype was seen at least ten times. The chain has TRBV12-3 or TRBV12-4 and TRBJ2-1, with a possible D match to TRBD2 (5 bases). The CDR3 sequence is 11 residues long. V lost 4 bases to trimming and J lost 10 bases, with 8 bases between them. The CDR3 is CASSYTGEQFF. The CDR3 coding sequence is TGTGCCAGCAGTTACACGGGGGAGCAGTTCTTC.